The 20 T cell receptor beta chains below were found in one sample sequenced in a study of control samples from healthy donors and cancer patients. TCRdb's copy holds only in-frame clones and misses some; the assay was immunoSEQ multiplex PCR. The data contain some 130,000 clones, roughly nine tenths of them singletons. Sequenced material: PBMCs. The receptors derive from a man between 45 and 60 years old with head and neck cancer.

The chain recombines TRBV10-2 with TRBJ2-7; TRBD2 matches at 9 bases. Per the germline V gene, CDR1 is WSHSY and CDR2 is SAAADI. The CDR3 contains 15 residues. V was pared by 6 bases and J by 8 bases, with 14 bases of the junction left unmatched. In nucleotides, the CDR3 is TGCGCCAGCAGCGAAGACCTGGGACTAGCCGCGCAGCAGTACTTC. This sequence encodes CASSEDLGLAAQQYF.

The rearrangement uses TRBV27 and TRBJ2-7, with 9 nucleotides matching TRBD2. The CDR3 has 14 amino acids. Trimming at V came to 4 bases and at J to 3 bases, leaving 4 bases not matched to a gene. The germline gives CDR1 MNHEY, CDR2 SMNVEV (reference sequence). For the CDR3, the DNA is TGTGCCAGCAGTTATTCTAGCGGGGTCTACGAGCAGTACTTC. Translation gives CASSYSSGVYEQYF.

The gene calls are TRBV29-1 and TRBJ1-1; D gene ambiguous. CDR1 and CDR2 (germline): SQVTM, ANQGSEA. The CDR3 spans 13 residues. V lost 2 bases and J lost 0, with 7 bases in between. In nucleotides, the CDR3 is TGCAGCGTTGAAAGGGCAATGAACACTGAAGCTTTCTTT. This sequence encodes CSVERAMNTEAFF.

Points on this clone: One junction end does not reproduce the germline sequence, and a read error may be involved. The J gene is TRBJ1-1, the V gene TRBV11-2, with no clear D. The length of the CDR3 is 11 residues. CDR1 is SGHAT, CDR2 FQNNGV, per germline. For the CDR3, the DNA is TGTGCCAGCACCTTAAACACTGAAGCTTTCTTT. Protein: CASTLNTEAFF.

The chain uses TRBV3-1 (or the pseudogene TRBV3-2) and TRBJ1-4; D not resolved. CDR3 length: 15 amino acids. Trimming left V 4 bases short and J 5 bases short, with 14 bases between. CDR1 LGHDT and CDR2 YNNKEL come from the germline V gene (reference sequence). CDR3 in DNA: TGTGCCAGCAGCCCTCGTGGGGATCCCAATGAAAAACTGTTTTTT. This encodes CASSPRGDPNEKLFF.

V and J are TRBV5-1 and TRBJ2-5; D is perhaps TRBD2 (6 bases). The CDR3 totals 13 residues. The V end was cut by 4 bases, the J end by 5 bases, with 12 bases between. CDR1 is SGHRS, CDR2 YFSETQ, per germline. The CDR3 nucleotides are TGCGCCAGCAGCGGGGGACTTCTGGAGACCCAGTACTTC. It is translated as CASSGGLLETQYF.

This rearrangement joins TRBV5-1 to TRBJ2-7, with D possibly called TRBD1 or TRBD2 (5 bases each). V lost 2 bases and J 3 bases, leaving 9 bases between the germline ends. Germline V gene lookup returns CDR1 SGHRS and CDR2 YFSETQ. This CDR3 is built from 13 residues. CDR3 in amino acids: CASSFGDGYEQYF. As DNA, the CDR3 is TGCGCCAGCAGCTTTGGGGACGGCTACGAGCAGTACTTC.

As to this clone: The sample holds other DNA sequences that translate to the same CDR3. The genes are TRBV5-1 and TRBJ2-6; TRBD2 is a possible D gene (6 bases). Germline CDR1 is SGHRS and CDR2 is YFSETQ. The CDR3 covers 18 residues. The V end was cut by 4 bases, the J end by 2 bases, with 19 bases between. The CDR3 loop is CASSHRDRDSAGANVLTF. CDR3 coding DNA: TGCGCCAGCAGCCACCGGGACCGGGACTCTGCTGGGGCCAACGTCCTGACTTTC.

The V call is TRBV29-1, the J call TRBJ2-2, with D maybe TRBD2 (6 bases). Deletions cut 4 bases from V and 0 bases from J, with 12 bases between. The CDR3 loop spans 15 amino acids. Germline lookup yields CDR1 SQVTM and CDR2 ANQGSEA. CDR3 coding DNA: TGCAGCGTTGTTGGAGGGCGAACGAACACCGGGGAGCTGTTTTTT. Protein: CSVVGGRTNTGELFF.

The V call is TRBV5-1, the J call TRBJ2-7; tentatively, D is TRBD2 (6 bases). The germline V gene has CDR1 SGHRS and CDR2 YFSETQ. The V end lost 4 bases, the J end lost 5 bases, and 10 bases lay between the germline ends. The length of the CDR3 is 12 residues. The CDR3 protein is CASSAGTHEQYF. The CDR3, as DNA: TGCGCCAGCAGCGCGGGAACCCACGAGCAGTACTTC.

To note about this clone: Other DNA variants within this sample encode the same CDR3. V gene TRBV7-9 combines with J gene TRBJ2-2, with a weak D call TRBD2 (5 bases). The CDR3 length is 14 residues. Germline loops: CDR1 SEHNR, CDR2 FQNEAQ (reference sequence). V shed 3 bases and J shed 3 bases, with 8 bases lying between them. This chain's CDR3 is CASSFTRDTGELFF. DNA of the CDR3: TGTGCCAGCAGCTTTACTAGGGACACCGGGGAGCTGTTTTTT.

The J gene is TRBJ1-1, the V gene TRBV3-1 (or the pseudogene TRBV3-2); D is unresolved. CDR1 is LGHDT and CDR2 is YNNKEL in the germline V gene (reference sequence). The CDR3 contains 16 residues. The V gene lost 0 bases and the J gene lost 8 bases, with 19 bases spanning the gap. The CDR3: CASSQEVAPGGREAFF. The CDR3 nucleotides read TGTGCCAGCAGCCAAGAGGTGGCCCCGGGAGGCAGGGAAGCTTTCTTT.

Of note for this clone: At the DNA level, this CDR3 is encoded by other sequences in the same sample as well. This chain connects TRBV4-1 to TRBJ2-7; D may be TRBD2 (6 bases). This CDR3 is 15 amino acids long. Germline V gene sequence: CDR1 MGHRA, CDR2 YSYEKL. V was cut by 0 bases and J by 0 bases, with 9 bases left in between. CDR3 bases: TGCGCCAGCAGCCAAGAGCCGGGGGTCTCCTACGAGCAGTACTTC. Translated, it gives CASSQEPGVSYEQYF.

This chain joins TRBV29-1 and TRBJ2-2; the match to TRBD2 covers 10 bases. Losses at the gene ends were 1 base for V and 4 bases for J; bases not matched to a gene: 3. The germline V gene has CDR1 SQVTM and CDR2 ANQGSEA. The CDR3 has 15 residues. CDR3 in DNA: TGCAGCGTTGAAGTCCTAGCGGGAGCCACCGGGGAGCTGTTTTTT. This sequence encodes CSVEVLAGATGELFF.

The genes are TRBV29-1 and TRBJ1-3; no reliable D call. CDR1 and CDR2 (germline): SQVTM, ANQGSEA. V was pared by 4 bases and J by 4 bases, with 11 bases between. The CDR3 spans 13 residues. This CDR3 reads CSVAARLGNTIYF. The CDR3 DNA follows: TGCAGCGTTGCGGCCCGACTCGGAAACACCATATATTTT.

The J gene is TRBJ2-3, the V gene TRBV28; 7 bases fit TRBD2. This CDR3 contains 14 residues. The germline CDR1 and CDR2 sequences are MDHEN and SYDVKM. V lost 5 bases to trimming and J lost 4 bases; unmatched junction nucleotides: 6. In nucleotides, the CDR3 is TGTGCCAGCAGTCCCGCGGGAGCACCAGATACGCAGTATTTT. As protein: CASSPAGAPDTQYF.

The chain carries TRBV7-9 and TRBJ1-1, with a weak D call TRBD1 (6 bases). CDR3 length equals 15 residues. Germline values: CDR1 SEHNR, CDR2 FQNEAQ (reference sequence). The V and J ends lost 3 bases and 0 bases respectively, with 11 bases between them. CDR3 amino acids: CASSFAQGLNTEAFF. The CDR3 region has the DNA TGTGCCAGCAGCTTTGCCCAGGGGCTGAACACTGAAGCTTTCTTT.

Only a few counts were recorded for this clone. The gene calls are TRBV7-2 and TRBJ1-2; 7 bases are shared with TRBD1. From germline, CDR1 is SGHTA and CDR2 FQGNSA. Trimming at V came to 6 bases and at J to 8 bases, leaving 15 bases not matched to a gene. CDR3 length: 15 residues. As DNA, the CDR3 is TGTGCCAGCAGGCTAGACAGGGATATTTATTACGGCTACACCTTC. This sequence encodes CASRLDRDIYYGYTF.

The chain links TRBV6-5 to TRBJ2-1; 8 positions match TRBD2. Losses at the gene ends were 6 bases for V and 8 bases for J; bases not matched to a gene: 9. Germline V gene sequence: CDR1 MNHEY, CDR2 SVGAGI. This CDR3 comprises 14 residues. In DNA form, the CDR3 reads TGTGCCAGCAGGTCAAACGGGGGGGCGTATGAGCAGTTCTTC. Its protein product is CASRSNGGAYEQFF.

In DNA, the CDR3 is TGTGCCAGTAGAGAGGGGGGCTACAATGAGCAGTTCTTC. It is translated as CASREGGYNEQFF. The rearrangement joins TRBV19 to TRBJ2-1; D assignment may be TRBD1 or TRBD2 (6 bases each). Per germline, CDR1 LNHDA and CDR2 SQIVND (reference sequence). V shed 6 bases and J shed 3 bases, with 9 bases lying between them. CDR3 length: 13 residues.